A single sample gave rise to the 9 T cell receptor beta chains below, sequenced in a study of blood T cell repertoires in COVID-19 (dated by TCRdb to the early 2020s). Receptor libraries were prepared by the immunoSEQ multiplex PCR assay. Entries here come from immuneACCESS through TCRdb and include only in-frame sequences with V and J called. Some clones fail to appear in such tables; in the studies checked, an unresolved V gene covers under half of the shortfall, and the cause of the remainder is unknown. Across this sample there are 150,000 to 200,000 clones, with 70% to 85% seen only once. About 16% of the sample comes from the top ten. The sequencing sample was made of PBMCs or T cells enriched from blood (not recorded which). These TCRs come from a man aged 45 to 65 who had recovered from COVID-19.

This clone was counted a few times. CDR3 DNA: TGTGCCAGCAGGTTAAGCGGGGGGCCCGGGGAGCTGTTTTTT. Translation gives CASRLSGGPGELFF. This chain uses TRBV7-2 with TRBJ2-2; 9 bases agree with TRBD2. V dropped 6 bases and J dropped 6; count of bases not matched to a gene: 5. The length of the CDR3 is 14 residues. CDR1 is SGHTA, CDR2 FQGNSA, per germline.

Regarding this clone: Other DNA sequences in the sample encode the same CDR3. V and J are TRBV18 and TRBJ1-2; TRBD1 matches 10 bases. The V and J ends lost 6 bases and 2 bases, in that order; junction bases with no gene match: 3. The germline CDR1 and CDR2 sequences are KGHSH and LQKENI. CDR3 length equals 14 residues. DNA of the CDR3: TGTGCCAGCTCGCCGGGACAGGGGAACTATGGCTACACCTTC. Encoded protein: CASSPGQGNYGYTF.

The chain is built from TRBV18 and TRBJ1-1, with no clear D. The CDR3 totals 13 residues. Germline assignment: CDR1 KGHSH and CDR2 LQKENI. V was shortened by 5 bases and J by 5 bases, with 12 bases between the two germline ends. CDR3 DNA: TGTGCCAGCTCATCGGTAAAAGAGACTGAAGCTTTCTTT. Translating gives CASSSVKETEAFF.

This clone was counted a few times. Distinct nucleotide sequences in the sample also encode this CDR3. The chain uses TRBV24-1 and TRBJ2-3; 7 nucleotides agree with TRBD2. After removal of 5 bases from V and 0 bases from J, the junction contained 1 base not matched to a gene. Germline V gives CDR1 KGHDR, CDR2 SFDVKD. The CDR3 contains 14 residues. Written as DNA, the CDR3 is TGTGCCACCAGTGGGCGGGGGAGCACAGATACGCAGTATTTT. It encodes CATSGRGSTDTQYF.

The chain combines TRBV2 with TRBJ1-4, with 9 positions matching TRBD1. The V and J ends lost 6 bases and 7 bases, in that order; junction bases with no gene match: 3. The germline gives CDR1 SNHLY, CDR2 FYNNEI. CDR3 size: 13 residues. Here the CDR3 DNA reads TGTGCCAGCAGGGCGGACAGGGGTGAAAAACTGTTTTTT. Its translation is CASRADRGEKLFF.

The gene calls are TRBV7-5 and TRBJ1-1. TRBV7-5 is deemed a pseudogene. This CDR3 spans 16 amino acids. The CDR3 sequence is CVRSFRDSGMNTEAFF. The CDR3 DNA reads as TGTGTCAGAAGCTTCCGGGACTCAGGGATGAACACTGAAGCTTTCTTT.

The chain is built from TRBV6-6 and TRBJ1-3; D possibly corresponds to TRBD1 (6 bases). V was shortened by 6 bases and J by 4 bases, with 10 bases between the two germline ends. Germline V gives CDR1 MNHNY, CDR2 SVGAGI (reference sequence). This CDR3 comprises 13 residues. The CDR3 region is CASSRQAGNTIYF. CDR3 DNA: TGTGCCAGCAGCCGACAGGCCGGAAACACCATATATTTT.

The chain links TRBV5-1 to TRBJ2-1, with D maybe TRBD2 (6 bases). V was cut by 0 bases and J by 3 bases, with 22 bases left in between. CDR3 length: 19 amino acids. Germline CDR1 SGHRS, CDR2 YFSETQ. The CDR3 DNA reads as TGCGCCAGCAGCTTGGACCCGACCGGGGCGGGAAATAGCTACAATGAGCAGTTCTTC. Its protein is CASSLDPTGAGNSYNEQFF.

The chain joins TRBV14 to TRBJ1-2, with D unclear. Germline V gene data show CDR1 as SGHDN and CDR2 as FVKESK. V was pared by 2 bases and J by 2 bases, with 12 bases between. The CDR3 is 15 amino acids. CDR3 DNA sequence: TGTGCCAGCAGCCAAATTGGGGAGACGAACTATGGCTACACCTTC. Translating gives CASSQIGETNYGYTF.